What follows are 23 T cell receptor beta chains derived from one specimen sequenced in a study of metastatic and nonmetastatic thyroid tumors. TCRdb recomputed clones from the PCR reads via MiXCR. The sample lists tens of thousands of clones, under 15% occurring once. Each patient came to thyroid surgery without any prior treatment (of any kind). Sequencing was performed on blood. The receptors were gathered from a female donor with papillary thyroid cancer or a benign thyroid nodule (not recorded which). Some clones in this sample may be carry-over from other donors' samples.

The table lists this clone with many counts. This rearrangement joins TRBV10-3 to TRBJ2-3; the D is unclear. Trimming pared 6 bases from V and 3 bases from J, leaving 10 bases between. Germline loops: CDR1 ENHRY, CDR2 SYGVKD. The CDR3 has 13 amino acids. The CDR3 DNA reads TGTGCCATCAGATTACCAACAACAGATACGCAGTATTTT. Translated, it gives CAIRLPTTDTQYF.

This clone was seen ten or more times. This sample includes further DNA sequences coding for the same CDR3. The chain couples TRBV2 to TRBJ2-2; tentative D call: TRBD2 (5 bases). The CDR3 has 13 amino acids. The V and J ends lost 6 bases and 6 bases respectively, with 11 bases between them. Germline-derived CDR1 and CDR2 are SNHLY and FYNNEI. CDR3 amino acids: CASSLGVAGELFF. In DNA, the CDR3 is TGTGCCAGCAGCTTGGGAGTCGCCGGGGAGCTGTTTTTT.

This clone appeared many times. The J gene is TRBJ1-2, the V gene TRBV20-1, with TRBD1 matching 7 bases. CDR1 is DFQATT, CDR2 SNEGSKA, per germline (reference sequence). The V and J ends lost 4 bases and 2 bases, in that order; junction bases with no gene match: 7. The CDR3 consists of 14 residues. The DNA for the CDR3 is TGCAGTGCTACGACGGGACAGCTAAACTATGGCTACACCTTC. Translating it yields CSATTGQLNYGYTF.

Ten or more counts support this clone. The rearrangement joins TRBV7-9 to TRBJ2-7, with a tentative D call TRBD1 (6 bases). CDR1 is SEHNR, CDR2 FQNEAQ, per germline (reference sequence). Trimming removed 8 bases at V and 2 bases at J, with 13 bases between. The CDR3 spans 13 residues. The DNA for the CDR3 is TGTGCCAGCGAAGGGGGAGTGACCTACGAGCAGTACTTC. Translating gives CASEGGVTYEQYF.

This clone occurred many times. The CDR3 reads CASSYMTGHNRNIQYF. CDR3 bases: TGCGCCAGCAGCTATATGACAGGGCACAATCGGAACATTCAGTACTTC. The chain uses TRBV5-1 and TRBJ2-4, with 7 bases aligning to TRBD1. Germline V lookup: CDR1 SGHRS, CDR2 YFSETQ. With 3 bases clipped from V and 7 bases from J, the junction kept 13 bases outside the gene matches. This CDR3 comprises 16 residues. The full variable domain, rest sourced from reference TRBV5-1 and TRBJ2-4, is KAGVTQTPRYLIKTRGQQVTLSCSPISGHRSVSWYQQTPGQGLQFLFEYFSETQRNKGNFPGRFSGRQFSNSRSEMNVSTLELGDSALYLCASSYMTGHNRNIQYFGAGTRLSVL.

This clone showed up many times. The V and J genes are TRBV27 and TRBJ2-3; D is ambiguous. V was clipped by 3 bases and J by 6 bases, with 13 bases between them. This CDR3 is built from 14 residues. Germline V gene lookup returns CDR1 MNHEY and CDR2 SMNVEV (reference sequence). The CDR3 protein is CASSFDGPNDTQYF. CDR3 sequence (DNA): TGTGCCAGCAGTTTCGACGGCCCCAACGATACGCAGTATTTT.

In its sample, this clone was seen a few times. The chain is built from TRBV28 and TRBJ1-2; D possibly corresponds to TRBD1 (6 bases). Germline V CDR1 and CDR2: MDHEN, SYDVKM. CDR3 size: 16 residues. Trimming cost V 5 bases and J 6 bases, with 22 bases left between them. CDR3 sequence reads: CASSTPRGARVDGYTF. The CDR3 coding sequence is TGTGCCAGCAGTACACCGAGGGGGGCGCGCGTAGATGGCTACACCTTC.

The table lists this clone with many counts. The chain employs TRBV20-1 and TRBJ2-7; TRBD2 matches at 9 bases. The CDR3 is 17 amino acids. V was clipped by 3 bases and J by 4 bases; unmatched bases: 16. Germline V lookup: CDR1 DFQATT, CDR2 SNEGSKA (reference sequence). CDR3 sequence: CSASKGESGRSPYEQYF. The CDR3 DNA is TGCAGTGCTAGTAAAGGGGAGAGCGGGAGGTCCCCTTACGAGCAGTACTTC.

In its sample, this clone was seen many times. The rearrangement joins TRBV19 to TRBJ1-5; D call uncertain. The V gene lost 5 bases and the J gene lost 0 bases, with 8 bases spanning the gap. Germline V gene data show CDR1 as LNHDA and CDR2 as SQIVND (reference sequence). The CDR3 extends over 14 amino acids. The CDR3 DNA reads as TGTGCCAGTAGTTCCACACATAGCAATCAGCCCCAGCATTTT. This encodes CASSSTHSNQPQHF. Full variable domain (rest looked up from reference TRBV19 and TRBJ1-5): DGGITQSPKYLFRKEGQNVTLSCEQNLNHDAMYWYRQDPGQGLRLIYYSQIVNDFQKGDIAEGYSVSREKKESFPLTVTSAQKNPTAFYLCASSSTHSNQPQHFGDGTRLSIL.

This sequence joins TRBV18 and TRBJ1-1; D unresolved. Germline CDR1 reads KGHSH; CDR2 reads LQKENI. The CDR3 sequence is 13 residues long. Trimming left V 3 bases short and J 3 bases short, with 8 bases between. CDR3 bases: TGTGCCAGCTCACCTTTCTGGGACACTGAAGCTTTCTTT. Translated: CASSPFWDTEAFF.

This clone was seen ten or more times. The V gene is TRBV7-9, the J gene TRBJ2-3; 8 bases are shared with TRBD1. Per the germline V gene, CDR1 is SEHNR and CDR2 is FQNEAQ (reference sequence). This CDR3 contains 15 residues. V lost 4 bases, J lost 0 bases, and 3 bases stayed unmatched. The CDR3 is CASSWGQASTDTQYF. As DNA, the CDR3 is TGTGCCAGCAGCTGGGGACAGGCTAGCACAGATACGCAGTATTTT. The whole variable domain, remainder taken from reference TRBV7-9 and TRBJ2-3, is DTGVSQNPRHKITKRGQNVTFRCDPISEHNRLYWYRQTLGQGPEFLTYFQNEAQLEKSRLLSDRFSAERPKGSFSTLEIQRTEQGDSAMYLCASSWGQASTDTQYFGPGTRLTVL.

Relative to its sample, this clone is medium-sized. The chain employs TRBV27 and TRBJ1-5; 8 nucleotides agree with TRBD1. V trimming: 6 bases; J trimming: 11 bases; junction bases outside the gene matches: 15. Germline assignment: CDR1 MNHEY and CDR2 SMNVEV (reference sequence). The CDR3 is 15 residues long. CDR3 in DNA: TGTGCCAGCAGCTCTAACGGACAGGGCCCTCGGGCCCAGCATTTT. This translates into CASSSNGQGPRAQHF.

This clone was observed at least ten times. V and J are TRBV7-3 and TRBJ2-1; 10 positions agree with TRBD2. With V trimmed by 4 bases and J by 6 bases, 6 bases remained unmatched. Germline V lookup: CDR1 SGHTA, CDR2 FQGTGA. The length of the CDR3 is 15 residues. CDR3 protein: CASSSYGLAVNEQFF. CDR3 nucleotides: TGTGCCAGCAGCTCGTACGGACTAGCGGTCAATGAGCAGTTCTTC.

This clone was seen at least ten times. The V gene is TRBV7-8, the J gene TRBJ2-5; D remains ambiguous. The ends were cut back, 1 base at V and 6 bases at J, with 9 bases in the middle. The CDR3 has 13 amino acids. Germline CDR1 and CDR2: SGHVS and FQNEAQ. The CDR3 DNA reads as TGTGCCAGCAGCTTAGGGGGTGTAAAGACCCAGTACTTC. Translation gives CASSLGGVKTQYF.

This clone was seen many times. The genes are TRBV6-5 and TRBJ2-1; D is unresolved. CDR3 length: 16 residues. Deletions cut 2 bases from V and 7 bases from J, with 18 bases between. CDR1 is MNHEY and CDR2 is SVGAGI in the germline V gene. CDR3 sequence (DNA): TGTGCCAGCAGTTACGGCCCCCCAGCTGCTGCGAATGAGCAGTTCTTC. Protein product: CASSYGPPAAANEQFF.

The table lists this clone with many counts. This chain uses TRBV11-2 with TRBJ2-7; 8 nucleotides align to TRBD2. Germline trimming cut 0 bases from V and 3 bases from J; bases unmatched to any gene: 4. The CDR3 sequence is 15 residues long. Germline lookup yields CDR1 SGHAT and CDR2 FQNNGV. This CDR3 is CASSLDLREDYEQYF. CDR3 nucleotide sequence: TGTGCCAGCAGCTTAGATTTGCGGGAGGACTACGAGCAGTACTTC.

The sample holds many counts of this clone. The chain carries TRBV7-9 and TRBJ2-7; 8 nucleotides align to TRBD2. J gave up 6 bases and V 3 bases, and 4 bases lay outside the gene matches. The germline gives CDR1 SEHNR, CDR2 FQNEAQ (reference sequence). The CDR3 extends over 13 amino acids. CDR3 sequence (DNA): TGTGCCAGCAGCTTGGGCGGGAGGTCCGAGCAGTACTTC. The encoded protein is CASSLGGRSEQYF. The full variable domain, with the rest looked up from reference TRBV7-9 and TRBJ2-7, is DTGVSQNPRHKITKRGQNVTFRCDPISEHNRLYWYRQTLGQGPEFLTYFQNEAQLEKSRLLSDRFSAERPKGSFSTLEIQRTEQGDSAMYLCASSLGGRSEQYFGPGTRLTVT.

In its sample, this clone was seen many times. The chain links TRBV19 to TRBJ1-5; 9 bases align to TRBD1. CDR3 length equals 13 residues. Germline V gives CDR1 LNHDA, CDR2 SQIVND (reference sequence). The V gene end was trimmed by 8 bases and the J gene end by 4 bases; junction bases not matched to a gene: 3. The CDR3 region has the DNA TGTGCCAGTCGGGACAGGGATAATCAGCCCCAGCATTTT. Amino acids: CASRDRDNQPQHF.

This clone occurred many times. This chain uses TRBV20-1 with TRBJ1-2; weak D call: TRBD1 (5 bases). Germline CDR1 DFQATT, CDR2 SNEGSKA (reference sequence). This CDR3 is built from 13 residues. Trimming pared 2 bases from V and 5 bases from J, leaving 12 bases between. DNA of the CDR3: TGCAGTGCTAGACAAGGGGCGGGTTATGGCTACACCTTC. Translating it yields CSARQGAGYGYTF.

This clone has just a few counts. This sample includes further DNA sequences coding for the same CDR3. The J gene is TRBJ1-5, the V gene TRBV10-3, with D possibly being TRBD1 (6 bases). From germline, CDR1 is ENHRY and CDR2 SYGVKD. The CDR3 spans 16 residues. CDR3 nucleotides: TGTGCAATAAGCGATGACAGGTTGGGTTTCAATCAGCCCCAGCATTTT. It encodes CAISDDRLGFNQPQHF.

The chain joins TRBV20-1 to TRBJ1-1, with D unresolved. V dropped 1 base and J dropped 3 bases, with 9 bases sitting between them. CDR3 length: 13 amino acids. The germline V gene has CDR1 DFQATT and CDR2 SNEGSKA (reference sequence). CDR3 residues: CSARGGFDTEAFF. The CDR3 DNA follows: TGCAGTGCTAGAGGCGGTTTCGACACTGAAGCTTTCTTT.

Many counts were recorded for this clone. The CDR3 DNA sequence: TGCGCCAGCAGCTTGGGGCAGGGCCGCACAGATACGCAGTATTTT. Translated: CASSLGQGRTDTQYF. The chain joins TRBV5-1 to TRBJ2-3; D is perhaps TRBD1 (5 bases). Looked up from germline, CDR1 is SGHRS and CDR2 is YFSETQ. The CDR3 contains 15 residues. The ends were cut back, 0 bases at V and 1 base at J, with 9 bases in the middle.

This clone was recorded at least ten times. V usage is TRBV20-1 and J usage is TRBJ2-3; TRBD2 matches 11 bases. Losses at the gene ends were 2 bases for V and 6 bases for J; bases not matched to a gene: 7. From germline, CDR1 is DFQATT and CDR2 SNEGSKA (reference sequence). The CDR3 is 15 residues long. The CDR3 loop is CSARLTSGIGDTQYF. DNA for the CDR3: TGCAGTGCTAGATTGACTAGCGGGATCGGGGATACGCAGTATTTT.